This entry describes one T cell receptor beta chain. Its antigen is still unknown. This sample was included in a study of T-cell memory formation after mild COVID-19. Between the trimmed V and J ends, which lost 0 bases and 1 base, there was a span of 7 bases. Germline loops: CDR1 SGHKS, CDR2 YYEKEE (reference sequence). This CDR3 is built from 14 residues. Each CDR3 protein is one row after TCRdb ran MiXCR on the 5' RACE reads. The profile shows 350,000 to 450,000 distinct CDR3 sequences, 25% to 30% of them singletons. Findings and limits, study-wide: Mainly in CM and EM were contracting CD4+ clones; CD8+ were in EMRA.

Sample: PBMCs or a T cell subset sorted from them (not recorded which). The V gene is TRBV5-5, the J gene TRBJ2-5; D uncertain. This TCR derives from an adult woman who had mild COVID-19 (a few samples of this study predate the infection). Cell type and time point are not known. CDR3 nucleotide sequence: TGTGCCAGCAGCTTGGGGGCCCCCCAAGAGACCCAGTACTTC. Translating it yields CASSLGAPQETQYF.